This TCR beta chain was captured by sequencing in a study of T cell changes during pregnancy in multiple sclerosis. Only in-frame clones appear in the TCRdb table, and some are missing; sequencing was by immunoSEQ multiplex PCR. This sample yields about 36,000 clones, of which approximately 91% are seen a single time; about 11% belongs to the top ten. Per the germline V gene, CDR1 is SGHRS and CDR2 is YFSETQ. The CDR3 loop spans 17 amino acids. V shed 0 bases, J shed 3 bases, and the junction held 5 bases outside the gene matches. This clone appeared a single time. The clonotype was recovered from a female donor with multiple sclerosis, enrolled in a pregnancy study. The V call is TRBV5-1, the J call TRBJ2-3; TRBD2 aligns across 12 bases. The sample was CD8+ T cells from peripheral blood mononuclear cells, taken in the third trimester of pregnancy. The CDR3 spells CASSLVFLAGGTDTQYF. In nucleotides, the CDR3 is TGCGCCAGCAGCTTGGTCTTTCTAGCGGGAGGGACAGATACGCAGTATTTT.